The 25 T cell receptor beta chains in this list originate from one sample, sequenced in a study of human thymus T cells. Sequencing used immunoSEQ multiplex PCR; TCRdb keeps in-frame clones, though not all of them. The data show approximately 46,000 clones, with just under 95% seen just once and roughly 0.16% held by the top ten. What was sequenced was blood. The receptors shown here come from a girl less than two years old with a congenital heart defect but otherwise immunologically healthy.

The chain combines TRBV27 with TRBJ1-5; no reliable D call. Trimming cost V 3 bases and J 5 bases, with 11 bases left between them. Germline loops: CDR1 MNHEY, CDR2 SMNVEV (reference sequence). This CDR3 spans 14 amino acids. CDR3 sequence: CASSLFSNHQPQHF. As DNA, the CDR3 is TGTGCCAGCAGTTTGTTCAGTAACCATCAGCCCCAGCATTTT.

CDR3 region: CASSFGDQPQHF. CDR3 nucleotide sequence: TGCGCCAGCAGCTTTGGGGATCAGCCCCAGCATTTT. The V gene is TRBV5-1, the J gene TRBJ1-5; D is unresolved. Germline V gives CDR1 SGHRS, CDR2 YFSETQ. There are 12 residues in the CDR3. Deletions cut 2 bases from V and 5 bases from J, with 5 bases between.

In nucleotides, the CDR3 is TGTGCCAGCAGGAGACTTGCGGGAGCGTCCTACGAGCAGTACTTC. Its translation is CASRRLAGASYEQYF. This chain connects TRBV28 to TRBJ2-7, with 7 bases aligning to TRBD2. Per germline, CDR1 MDHEN and CDR2 SYDVKM. V trimming: 6 bases; J trimming: 1 base; junction bases outside the gene matches: 9. This CDR3 contains 15 residues.

The gene calls are TRBV6-5 and TRBJ1-2; unclear D gene. The ends were cut back, 0 bases at V and 5 bases at J, with 10 bases in the middle. Germline V lookup: CDR1 MNHEY, CDR2 SVGAGI. This CDR3 is built from 14 residues. The CDR3, as DNA: TGTGCCAGCAGTTACTCAGGGTCTGGTTATGGCTACACCTTC. Amino acid sequence: CASSYSGSGYGYTF.

This sequence joins TRBV2 and TRBJ1-1; no clear D. Germline-derived CDR1 and CDR2 are SNHLY and FYNNEI. The CDR3 loop spans 13 amino acids. Trimming removed 8 bases at V and 1 base at J, with 11 bases between. The chain's CDR3 is CASATEKNTEAFF. As DNA, the CDR3 is TGTGCCAGCGCGACCGAGAAGAACACTGAAGCTTTCTTT.

V and J are TRBV2 and TRBJ2-7, with 7 bases identical to TRBD1. The germline CDR1 and CDR2 sequences are SNHLY and FYNNEI. With 7 bases clipped from V and 3 bases from J, the junction kept 15 bases outside the gene matches. This CDR3 has 16 amino acids. The DNA of the CDR3 is TGTGCCAGCACAGTCCTTTCCGGGACAGTTCACTACGAGCAGTACTTC. Protein sequence: CASTVLSGTVHYEQYF.

This chain uses TRBV19 with TRBJ1-4; 8 bases fit TRBD1. J was trimmed by 5 bases and V by 2 bases; bases with no gene match: 4. The CDR3 spans 15 residues. The V gene's germline CDR1 is LNHDA and CDR2 SQIVND (reference sequence). The CDR3 DNA follows: TGTGCCAGTAGTATACTACAGGGGGAGAATGAAAAACTGTTTTTT. This gives the protein CASSILQGENEKLFF. The complete variable domain, with remaining parts taken from reference TRBV19 and TRBJ1-4, reads DGGITQSPKYLFRKEGQNVTLSCEQNLNHDAMYWYRQDPGQGLRLIYYSQIVNDFQKGDIAEGYSVSREKKESFPLTVTSAQKNPTAFYLCASSILQGENEKLFFGSGTQLSVL.

This clone was detected a few times. The rearrangement uses TRBV25-1 and TRBJ1-2, with no clear D. The CDR3 contains 11 residues. Germline-derived CDR1 and CDR2 are MGHDK and SYGVNS. Trimming removed 6 bases from V and 2 bases from J, with 4 bases in between. CDR3 sequence (DNA): TGTGCCAGCAGCGAAAACTATGGCTACACCTTC. Its protein product is CASSENYGYTF.

The chain couples TRBV10-2 to TRBJ2-1; 12 nucleotides align to TRBD2. Per germline, CDR1 WSHSY and CDR2 SAAADI. V lost 5 bases and J lost 5; bases outside the gene matches: 7. The length of the CDR3 is 16 residues. The CDR3 DNA is TGCGCCAGCAGTTTGACTAGCGGGAGCGCAAACAATGAGCAGTTCTTC. Translation: CASSLTSGSANNEQFF.

The chain carries TRBV18 and TRBJ2-3, with TRBD2 matching 9 bases. This CDR3 region has 15 residues. V dropped 1 base and J dropped 5; count of bases not matched to a gene: 4. The germline CDR1 and CDR2 sequences are KGHSH and LQKENI. The CDR3 DNA is TGTGCCAGCTCACCACTAGCGGGAGATATAGATACGCAGTATTTT. It encodes CASSPLAGDIDTQYF.

In its sample, this clone was seen once. The chain recombines TRBV6-1 with TRBJ2-7; the D gene is possibly TRBD1 (6 bases). This CDR3 is built from 15 residues. The germline V gene has CDR1 MNHNS and CDR2 SASEGT. The germline V and J ends were trimmed by 1 base and 2 bases, with 12 bases remaining between them. The CDR3 loop reads CASSEGPGVPYEQYF. DNA of the CDR3: TGTGCCAGCAGTGAAGGCCCAGGGGTCCCCTACGAGCAGTACTTC.

J is TRBJ2-1 and V is TRBV7-2; 10 bases fit TRBD1. The J segment lost 2 bases and the V segment lost 0 bases, leaving 1 base of the junction unmatched. Germline CDR1 and CDR2: SGHTA and FQGNSA. The CDR3 covers 16 residues. CDR3 nucleotides: TGTGCCAGCAGCTTAGCCGGGACAGGGGCCTACAATGAGCAGTTCTTC. Its protein product is CASSLAGTGAYNEQFF.

This clone was found once. V usage is TRBV7-2 and J usage is TRBJ2-7; maybe TRBD2 (5 bases). Looked up from germline, CDR1 is SGHTA and CDR2 is FQGNSA. The CDR3 spans 16 residues. V was pared by 1 base and J by 0 bases, with 13 bases between. CDR3 DNA sequence: TGTGCCAGCAGCTTAGAGACGGGATTTAGCTCCTACGAGCAGTACTTC. Translating it yields CASSLETGFSSYEQYF.

The V call is TRBV4-3, the J call TRBJ2-2; 7 bases map to TRBD1. Germline loops: CDR1 LGHNA, CDR2 YSLEER. The CDR3 is 17 amino acids. The V and J ends lost 0 bases and 4 bases, in that order; junction bases with no gene match: 8. CDR3 sequence (DNA): TGCGCCAGCAGCCAAGATACGGGGACAGTCCTCACCGGGGAGCTGTTTTTT. Encoded protein: CASSQDTGTVLTGELFF.

The rearrangement uses TRBV19 and TRBJ2-1; D could derive from TRBD1 or TRBD2 (5 bases each). The CDR3 is 14 amino acids. With 3 bases removed from V and 5 bases from J, the gap between germline ends came to 11 bases. The germline V gene has CDR1 LNHDA and CDR2 SQIVND (reference sequence). The CDR3: CASSIRGTHNEQFF. As DNA, the CDR3 is TGTGCCAGTAGTATCCGGGGCACCCACAATGAGCAGTTCTTC.

This clone was counted once. The genes are TRBV4-1 and TRBJ2-1; D not certain. The CDR3 runs to 14 residues. The V and J ends lost 0 bases and 4 bases respectively, with 7 bases between them. CDR1 is MGHRA and CDR2 is YSYEKL in the germline V gene. Written as DNA, the CDR3 is TGCGCCAGCAGCCAAGATGGGCTATACAATGAGCAGTTCTTC. Residues: CASSQDGLYNEQFF.

This clone appeared a single time. This chain links TRBV19 with TRBJ2-2; no definite D call. V was clipped by 4 bases and J by 1 base, with 7 bases between them. The germline V gene encodes CDR1 LNHDA and CDR2 SQIVND (reference sequence). CDR3 length equals 14 residues. The CDR3 DNA reads TGTGCCAGTAGTACGATAATGAACACCGGGGAGCTGTTTTTT. Translation: CASSTIMNTGELFF.

This clone was seen just once. This chain uses TRBV28 with TRBJ1-2; D is perhaps TRBD1 (6 bases). Trimming took 6 bases from V and 4 from J, leaving 12 bases between them. CDR3 length equals 13 residues. Germline CDR1 is MDHEN and CDR2 is SYDVKM. CDR3 nucleotide sequence: TGTGCCAGCAGCCGACAGGAGACCTATGGCTACACCTTC. Its protein product is CASSRQETYGYTF.

The rearrangement uses TRBV2 and TRBJ2-5; D unclear. The CDR3 has 13 residues. Trimming left V 4 bases short and J 2 bases short, with 8 bases between. Per the germline V gene, CDR1 is SNHLY and CDR2 is FYNNEI. CDR3 residues: CASSVSRQETQYF. As DNA, the CDR3 is TGTGCCAGCAGTGTTTCCAGACAAGAGACCCAGTACTTC.

V gene TRBV30 combines with J gene TRBJ2-1; D call uncertain. Germline CDR1 and CDR2: GTSNPN and SVGIG (reference sequence). V shed 0 bases and J shed 5 bases, with 5 bases lying between them. The CDR3 totals 12 residues. The CDR3 protein is CAWSVRHNEQFF. CDR3 sequence (DNA): TGTGCCTGGAGTGTGAGACACAATGAGCAGTTCTTC.

V usage is TRBV6-5 and J usage is TRBJ2-7; no firm D call. Germline V gene sequence: CDR1 MNHEY, CDR2 SVGAGI. Trimming pared 5 bases from V and 3 bases from J, leaving 17 bases between. This CDR3 has 15 amino acids. The CDR3 region has the DNA TGTGCCAGCAGTCCAAGGGCCTGCGGTTACTACGAGCAGTACTTC. This encodes CASSPRACGYYEQYF.

This clone has only a few counts. The rearrangement uses TRBV10-1 and TRBJ1-2; 10 bases line up with TRBD1. V gave up 1 base and J gave up 4 bases; unmatched junction bases: 6. The CDR3 has 16 residues. Germline V gene data show CDR1 as WNHNN and CDR2 as SYGVQD (reference sequence). The CDR3 reads CASSECTWTGGYGYTF. The CDR3, as DNA: TGCGCCAGCAGTGAGTGCACCTGGACAGGGGGCTATGGCTACACCTTC.

This chain joins TRBV18 and TRBJ2-7; either TRBD1 or TRBD2 may supply D (5 bases each). The V end lost 9 bases, the J end lost 0 bases, and 9 bases lay between the germline ends. There are 12 residues in the CDR3. Germline V gives CDR1 KGHSH, CDR2 LQKENI. In nucleotides, the CDR3 is TGTGCCAGTCGGGACGCCTCCTACGAGCAGTACTTC. This sequence encodes CASRDASYEQYF.

The chain couples TRBV6-1 to TRBJ1-5; D is unresolved. V was clipped by 2 bases and J by 1 base, with 12 bases between them. The length of the CDR3 is 16 residues. CDR1 and CDR2 (germline): MNHNS, SASEGT. The CDR3: CASSEWVRQSNQPQHF. In nucleotides, the CDR3 is TGTGCCAGCAGTGAATGGGTTAGGCAGAGCAATCAGCCCCAGCATTTT.

This sequence joins TRBV12-5 and TRBJ1-2; weak D call: TRBD1 (5 bases). The CDR3 length is 16 residues. The germline CDR1 and CDR2 sequences are LGHNT and FRNRAP. Deletions cut 1 base from V and 3 bases from J, with 15 bases between. In DNA form, the CDR3 reads TGTGCTAGTGGTTTGGACCCGGGGCAGGACCACTATGGCTACACCTTC. Its protein product is CASGLDPGQDHYGYTF.